A single sample gave rise to the 10 T cell receptor beta chains below, sequenced in a study of cytomegalovirus exposure and HLA in healthy donors (dated by TCRdb to about 2017). Receptor libraries were prepared by the immunoSEQ multiplex PCR assay. The multiplex PCR relied on a mix of 60 forward primers for TCR Vbeta segments and 13 reverse primers for TCR Jbeta segments. TCRdb re-hosts the immuneACCESS table, in-frame sequences only. Its copies lack some clones; in the studies checked, an unresolved V gene accounts for under half of them, and the cause for the rest is not known. The sample table holds about 98,000 clones, of which roughly 70% were seen once. The top ten clonotypes cover under 2% of the sample. The sample taken for sequencing was PBMCs. The receptors come from a male donor in good health and CMV-seronegative.

The rearrangement links TRBV6-5 to TRBJ2-4, with 9 bases aligning to TRBD2. The CDR3 contains 14 residues. Germline-derived CDR1 and CDR2 are MNHEY and SVGAGI. Trimming cost V 6 bases and J 9 bases; bases outside gene matches: 9. The CDR3 DNA is TGTGCCAGCAGCTTATTAGCGGGAGAGGGCATTCAGTACTTC. Amino acids: CASSLLAGEGIQYF.

The J gene is TRBJ1-2, the V gene TRBV12-1. TRBV12-1 has pseudogene status. The length of the CDR3 is 15 residues. Here the CDR3 DNA reads TGTGCCAGCAGCTTTTTTCCAGCGGGGGAATGGGGCTACACCTTC. This codes for CASSFFPAGEWGYTF.

The J gene is TRBJ2-1, the V gene TRBV30; weak D call: TRBD1 (7 bases). Germline lookup yields CDR1 GTSNPN and CDR2 SVGIG (reference sequence). The V end lost 1 base, the J end lost 12 bases, and 10 bases lay between the germline ends. The CDR3 is 11 amino acids. CDR3 DNA sequence: TGTGCCTGGAGTGGACAGGGAGGGCAGTTCTTC. Amino acid sequence: CAWSGQGGQFF.

The V call is TRBV5-1, the J call TRBJ2-1; the match to TRBD2 covers 8 bases. Germline V CDR1 and CDR2: SGHRS, YFSETQ. This CDR3 has 17 amino acids. Unmatched junction bases numbered 12, after V lost 0 bases and J lost 7 bases. The CDR3 nucleotides read TGCGCCAGCAGCTTGGCCACGAGCGGGAGAACGTATAATGAGCAGTTCTTC. Translated, it gives CASSLATSGRTYNEQFF.

A single count supports this clone. This chain links TRBV5-1 with TRBJ1-1; 8 bases line up with TRBD1. Germline values: CDR1 SGHRS, CDR2 YFSETQ. J lost 5 bases, V lost 4 bases, and 7 bases had no gene match. The CDR3 has 14 residues. The CDR3 nucleotides are TGCGCCAGCAGCGTCCGACAGGGGAGGACTGAAGCTTTCTTT. Protein: CASSVRQGRTEAFF.

CDR3 in DNA: TGTGCCAGCAGTCCTGATGTTGCGGGGGCCGCAGATACGCAGTATTTT. This sequence encodes CASSPDVAGAADTQYF. The rearrangement uses TRBV9 and TRBJ2-3; D might be TRBD2 (7 bases). This CDR3 has 16 residues. The germline V and J ends were trimmed by 5 bases and 4 bases, with 20 bases remaining between them. Per germline, CDR1 SGDLS and CDR2 YYNGEE.

Remarks on this clone: Germline is not matched at one junction end, which may reflect a read error. In nucleotides, the CDR3 is TGCAGCGGTGAACGCGGCACAGATACGCAGTATTTT. It yields the protein CSGERGTDTQYF. The gene calls are TRBV29-1 and TRBJ2-3; D is undetermined. Per the germline V gene, CDR1 is SQVTM and CDR2 is ANQGSEA. This CDR3 contains 12 residues.

The genes are TRBV27 and TRBJ2-7, with TRBD2 matching over 10 bases. The CDR3 is 13 amino acids. Germline V gene lookup returns CDR1 MNHEY and CDR2 SMNVEV (reference sequence). J lost 5 bases, V lost 8 bases, and 6 bases had no gene match. The CDR3 DNA sequence: TGTGCCAGCCGCGGGACTAGCGTCAACGAGCAGTACTTC. As protein: CASRGTSVNEQYF.

The chain couples TRBV7-2 to TRBJ1-5; TRBD1 matches at 8 bases. In germline, CDR1 is SGHTA, CDR2 FQGNSA. Germline trimming cut 3 bases from V and 4 bases from J; bases unmatched to any gene: 5. The CDR3 totals 15 residues. CDR3 bases: TGTGCCAGCAGCTTTACAGGGGGGGAAAATCAGCCCCAGCATTTT. Translation gives CASSFTGGENQPQHF.

V usage is TRBV29-1 and J usage is TRBJ2-3, with 7 bases lining up with TRBD2. Germline V gives CDR1 SQVTM, CDR2 ANQGSEA. The ends lost 0 bases at V and 0 bases at J; junction bases unmatched: 9. The CDR3 is 17 amino acids. The CDR3 coding sequence is TGCAGCGTTGAAGATGTCTCATCGGGGGGAAGCACAGATACGCAGTATTTT. This codes for CSVEDVSSGGSTDTQYF.